This T cell receptor (beta chain) derives from a study of blood T cells in healthy people across ages. Study-level results: In these data, TCR beta diversity tracked strongly with naive T cell percentage. Long-lived donors exceeded aged donors in naive CD4+ cells and diversity.

Primed by a sample-barcoded 5' primer and a J-beta primer mix, a second PCR proceeded for about 6 to 11 cycles. Each of the cDNA molecules was tagged by a template-switch adaptor with 12 random nucleotides. TCRdb re-analysed the 5' RACE reads in MiXCR, keeping a single row per CDR3 protein. The table has approximately 1,700,000 distinct CDR3 sequences, approximately 39% seen once. The sample providers were healthy Caucasian people from Russia, aged roughly 6 to 95. On this clonotype: The antigen remains undetermined. The junction differs from germline at one of its ends, possibly a read error.

CDR3 length equals 16 residues. Germline values: CDR1 SGHVS, CDR2 FNYEAQ. The sequenced sample consisted of blood. The chain links TRBV7-6 to TRBJ2-1, with D possibly called TRBD1 or TRBD2 (5 bases each). The receptor was derived from a human donor in good health. CDR3 coding DNA: TGTGCCGGCAGCCCCGCCTTTCTGGGGGTCTACAATGAGCAGTTCTTC. This gives the protein CAGSPAFLGVYNEQFF.